The 27 T cell receptor beta chains below were found in one sample sequenced in a study of CD8 T cells in ankylosing spondylitis. Each CDR3 protein gets one entry after TCRdb re-called the 5' RACE reads with MiXCR. The sample holds fewer than 650,000 distinct CDR3 sequences, approximately 12% seen once. Study findings and constraints: Apparently characteristic of ankylosing spondylitis blood was a TCR beta motif (roughly 8 highly homologous variants).

For these TCRs, the target antigens are not known. Sequences were obtained from blood, either unsorted or a sorted T cell fraction (not recorded which). The receptors were sampled from a male donor with ankylosing spondylitis.

The chain joins TRBV11-2 to TRBJ2-1; TRBD1 or TRBD2 may be the D gene (5 bases each). Trimming cost V 0 bases and J 0 bases, with 12 bases left between them. CDR1 is SGHAT and CDR2 is FQNNGV in the germline V gene. The CDR3 covers 17 residues. CDR3 bases: TGTGCCAGCAGCTTAGATCGGGGCGGGCCCTCCTACAATGAGCAGTTCTTC. This translates into CASSLDRGGPSYNEQFF.

V usage is TRBV20-1 and J usage is TRBJ1-1, with unresolved D. With 6 bases removed from V and 1 base from J, the gap between germline ends came to 15 bases. Germline loops: CDR1 DFQATT, CDR2 SNEGSKA (reference sequence). This CDR3 has 14 residues. The CDR3 sequence: CSAPLRQPNTEAFF. CDR3 DNA sequence: TGCAGTGCCCCCCTACGGCAACCGAACACTGAAGCTTTCTTT.

The chain couples TRBV14 to TRBJ2-1, with 15 bases lining up with TRBD2. The CDR3 is 17 amino acids. Trimming cost V 1 base and J 6 bases; bases outside gene matches: 4. The germline V gene encodes CDR1 SGHDN and CDR2 FVKESK. The CDR3 DNA follows: TGTGCCAGCAGCCAAGGGACTAGCGGGAGGGCCTTCAATGAGCAGTTCTTC. This sequence encodes CASSQGTSGRAFNEQFF.

This rearrangement joins TRBV4-1 to TRBJ1-2; D remains ambiguous. CDR1 and CDR2 (germline): MGHRA, YSYEKL. The CDR3 spans 13 residues. V lost 1 base and J 5 bases, leaving 8 bases between the germline ends. CDR3 nucleotides: TGCGCCAGCAGCCAAGGGTGGGAGTATGGCTACACCTTC. This gives the protein CASSQGWEYGYTF.

This clonotype has just a few counts. V is TRBV5-1 and J is TRBJ1-2, with 7 bases that match TRBD1. Losses at the gene ends were 3 bases for V and 5 bases for J; bases not matched to a gene: 10. The CDR3 runs 15 residues. The germline V gene has CDR1 SGHRS and CDR2 YFSETQ. The CDR3 nucleotides are TGCGCCAGCAGCTACTCGCCGACAGGGCCGTATGGCTACACCTTC. Translation gives CASSYSPTGPYGYTF.

This clonotype has a handful of counts. The rearrangement links TRBV19 to TRBJ2-1, with a tentative D call TRBD2 (7 bases). The CDR3 loop spans 17 amino acids. V was trimmed by 5 bases and J by 6 bases, leaving 23 bases between them. Germline V gene data show CDR1 as LNHDA and CDR2 as SQIVND (reference sequence). Written as DNA, the CDR3 is TGTGCCAGTAGTCTGAAGGGGGGGGTCCTTCAATTCAATGAGCAGTTCTTC. Protein: CASSLKGGVLQFNEQFF.

This clonotype was picked up a small number of times. This chain links TRBV3-1 with TRBJ1-2; 11 bases agree with TRBD1. Trimming at V came to 4 bases and at J to 6 bases, leaving 7 bases not matched to a gene. The CDR3 contains 15 residues. In germline, CDR1 is LGHDT, CDR2 YNNKEL (reference sequence). The CDR3 region is CASSPQRTGGHGYTF. CDR3 DNA: TGTGCCAGCAGCCCTCAGAGGACAGGGGGCCATGGCTACACCTTC.

V usage is TRBV29-1 and J usage is TRBJ1-2; 10 nucleotides align to TRBD1. Per germline, CDR1 SQVTM and CDR2 ANQGSEA. The CDR3 runs to 13 residues. The ends lost 4 bases at V and 2 bases at J; junction bases unmatched: 1. CDR3 residues: CSVVGQGNYGYTF. CDR3 coding DNA: TGCAGCGTTGTGGGACAGGGGAACTATGGCTACACCTTC.

This clonotype was recorded at least ten times. The rearrangement links TRBV20-1 to TRBJ1-2, with 7 bases identical to TRBD1. CDR1 DFQATT and CDR2 SNEGSKA come from the germline V gene (reference sequence). V gave up 1 base and J gave up 7 bases; unmatched junction bases: 9. The CDR3 runs 14 residues. The CDR3 bases are TGCAGTGCTAGAGGACAGGGATCGTCGGGTGGCTACACCTTC. Encoded protein: CSARGQGSSGGYTF.

The CDR3 DNA follows: TGTGCCAGCAGAGGCGGGAGTGGGGCAGATACGCAGTATTTT. Protein product: CASRGGSGADTQYF. The chain is built from TRBV7-9 and TRBJ2-3; TRBD2 aligns across 7 bases. Germline V gene sequence: CDR1 SEHNR, CDR2 FQNEAQ (reference sequence). The CDR3 runs to 14 residues. V lost 6 bases to trimming and J lost 4 bases; unmatched junction nucleotides: 7.

The chain is built from TRBV20-1 and TRBJ2-7; 9 positions match TRBD1. CDR1 and CDR2 (germline): DFQATT, SNEGSKA (reference sequence). Losses at the gene ends were 3 bases for V and 5 bases for J; bases not matched to a gene: 14. This CDR3 has 16 residues. CDR3 protein: CSASVDRDREFNEQYF. In nucleotides, the CDR3 is TGCAGTGCTAGCGTCGACCGGGACAGGGAGTTCAACGAGCAGTACTTC.

This clonotype has at least ten counts. The genes are TRBV12-3 or TRBV12-4 and TRBJ1-1; D is perhaps TRBD1 (5 bases). V was cut by 3 bases and J by 1 base, with 9 bases left in between. This CDR3 spans 14 amino acids. The CDR3: CASSLTVGNTEAFF. CDR3 in DNA: TGTGCCAGCAGTTTGACAGTAGGGAACACTGAAGCTTTCTTT.

The rearrangement links TRBV14 to TRBJ1-1; D remains ambiguous. The CDR3 contains 13 residues. The germline gives CDR1 SGHDN, CDR2 FVKESK. Trimming took 1 base from V and 7 from J, leaving 10 bases between them. The chain's CDR3 is CASSQAVKGEAFF. The CDR3 DNA reads as TGTGCCAGCAGCCAAGCAGTTAAGGGTGAAGCTTTCTTT.

This clonotype was seen ten or more times. The V gene is TRBV5-1, the J gene TRBJ2-7; D might be TRBD1 (5 bases). Trimming shortened V by 0 bases and J by 3 bases, and 13 bases separated the two germline ends. CDR1 is SGHRS, CDR2 YFSETQ, per germline. The CDR3 totals 15 residues. The CDR3 sequence is CASSLDQGTFYEQYF. The CDR3 DNA reads TGCGCCAGCAGCTTGGACCAGGGAACCTTCTACGAGCAGTACTTC.

This clonotype was seen a handful of times. At one end, the junction sequence differs from germline, possibly due to a read error. The chain uses TRBV20-1 and TRBJ1-1; possible D gene TRBD1, 5 bases. Per the germline V gene, CDR1 is DFQATT and CDR2 is SNEGSKA (reference sequence). This CDR3 is 13 amino acids long. Here the CDR3 reads CSAPREWNTEVFF. For the CDR3, the DNA is TGCAGTGCACCCAGGGAATGGAACACTGAAGTTTTCTTT.

This clonotype was found once. This sequence joins TRBV7-9 and TRBJ2-3, with a possible D match to TRBD2 (6 bases). In germline, CDR1 is SEHNR, CDR2 FQNEAQ (reference sequence). The CDR3 totals 16 residues. Trimming cost V 0 bases and J 3 bases, with 13 bases left between them. CDR3 amino acids: CASSLAVGGVTDTQYF. CDR3 coding DNA: TGTGCCAGCAGCTTAGCGGTGGGGGGAGTAACAGATACGCAGTATTTT.

For the CDR3, the DNA is TGCAGTGCTAGAGATCCCGCAGGTTCGTCTGGAAACACCATATATTTT. Translating gives CSARDPAGSSGNTIYF. J is TRBJ1-3 and V is TRBV20-1; D uncertain. The CDR3 has 16 amino acids. V lost 0 bases and J lost 1, with 13 bases in between. Germline CDR1 reads DFQATT; CDR2 reads SNEGSKA (reference sequence).

This sequence joins TRBV12-3 or TRBV12-4 and TRBJ2-3; TRBD2 agrees at 10 bases. J lost 4 bases, V lost 1 base, and 8 bases had no gene match. The CDR3 loop spans 17 amino acids. CDR3 DNA: TGTGCCAGCAGTTTAGGGCCTCCTAGCGGGAGATCAGATACGCAGTATTTT. Protein product: CASSLGPPSGRSDTQYF.

This clonotype has just a few counts. This chain joins TRBV5-1 and TRBJ2-7; 7 nucleotides match TRBD2. This CDR3 region has 13 residues. Germline V gene sequence: CDR1 SGHRS, CDR2 YFSETQ. With 0 bases clipped from V and 5 bases from J, the junction kept 2 bases outside the gene matches. This chain's CDR3 is CASSLASGDEQYF. CDR3 coding DNA: TGCGCCAGCAGCTTGGCCAGCGGGGACGAGCAGTACTTC. Drawing the rest from reference TRBV5-1 and TRBJ2-7, the complete variable domain is KAGVTQTPRYLIKTRGQQVTLSCSPISGHRSVSWYQQTPGQGLQFLFEYFSETQRNKGNFPGRFSGRQFSNSRSEMNVSTLELGDSALYLCASSLASGDEQYFGPGTRLTVT.

Only a few counts were recorded for this clonotype. V usage is TRBV5-1 and J usage is TRBJ2-1; 9 nucleotides align to TRBD1. The CDR3 length is 16 residues. CDR1 is SGHRS, CDR2 YFSETQ, per germline. V lost 8 bases, J lost 3 bases, and 12 bases stayed unmatched. For the CDR3, the DNA is TGCGCCAGTAAACCGGGACAGGGACTACTCTACAATGAGCAGTTCTTC. Protein: CASKPGQGLLYNEQFF.

This clonotype was recorded many times. V and J are TRBV7-6 and TRBJ2-1, with 10 positions matching TRBD2. The CDR3 is 17 residues long. Germline V gene lookup returns CDR1 SGHVS and CDR2 FNYEAQ. J gave up 5 bases and V 4 bases, and 11 bases lay outside the gene matches. CDR3 loop: CASSSALGLARDNEQFF. DNA for the CDR3: TGTGCCAGCAGCTCCGCTCTGGGACTAGCGAGAGACAATGAGCAGTTCTTC. Drawing the rest from reference TRBV7-6 and TRBJ2-1, the complete variable domain is GAGVSQSPRYKVTKRGQDVALRCDPISGHVSLYWYRQALGQGPEFLTYFNYEAQQDKSGLPNDRFSAERPEGSISTLTIQRTEQRDSAMYRCASSSALGLARDNEQFFGPGTRLTVL.

There are a few counts of this clonotype. V usage is TRBV20-1 and J usage is TRBJ2-3; 7 bases map to TRBD1. This CDR3 is built from 14 residues. V dropped 8 bases and J dropped 0; count of bases not matched to a gene: 8. CDR1 and CDR2 from the germline V gene are DFQATT and SNEGSKA (reference sequence). The chain's CDR3 is CSRARQGSTDTQYF. The CDR3 DNA reads TGCAGTAGAGCCCGACAGGGTAGCACAGATACGCAGTATTTT.

This chain connects TRBV5-1 to TRBJ1-5; D unresolved. Trimming stripped 2 bases from V and 7 bases from J, with 13 bases between. Germline CDR1 reads SGHRS; CDR2 reads YFSETQ. The CDR3 has 14 amino acids. The CDR3 DNA reads TGCGCCAGCAGCTTTGACTCCCGAAACCAGCCCCAGCATTTT. The encoded protein is CASSFDSRNQPQHF.

CDR3 bases: TGCAGTGCTAGAGATCCAAGGACAGGGCTTGAAGCTTTCTTT. As protein: CSARDPRTGLEAFF. The chain employs TRBV20-1 and TRBJ1-1; TRBD1 agrees at 8 bases. Germline CDR1 and CDR2: DFQATT and SNEGSKA (reference sequence). V shed 0 bases, J shed 7 bases, and the junction held 7 bases outside the gene matches. This CDR3 is 14 amino acids long.

This clonotype was detected a few times. CDR3 DNA: TGTGCCAGCAGCCTCTGGACTAGCGCAAGCTCCTACAATGAGCAGTTCTTC. It codes for CASSLWTSASSYNEQFF. The genes are TRBV7-7 and TRBJ2-1, with TRBD2 matching over 9 bases. In germline, CDR1 is SSHAT, CDR2 FNYEAQ (reference sequence). Trimming took 5 bases from V and 0 from J; bases not matched to a gene: 8. CDR3 length equals 17 residues.

The J gene is TRBJ1-5, the V gene TRBV20-1, with 10 bases identical to TRBD1. With 3 bases clipped from V and 6 bases from J, the junction kept 5 bases outside the gene matches. CDR1 is DFQATT and CDR2 is SNEGSKA in the germline V gene (reference sequence). The CDR3 is made up of 14 amino acids. The DNA of the CDR3 is TGCAGTGCTAGCGGGACAGGGGAAGGTCAGCCCCAGCATTTT. Translated, it gives CSASGTGEGQPQHF.

This clonotype was detected only a few times. The chain uses TRBV14 and TRBJ2-3; D gene ambiguous. From germline, CDR1 is SGHDN and CDR2 FVKESK. This CDR3 comprises 14 residues. Trimming shortened V by 0 bases and J by 4 bases, and 8 bases separated the two germline ends. The CDR3 reads CASSQDLGADTQYF. The CDR3 DNA reads TGTGCCAGCAGCCAAGACCTAGGCGCAGATACGCAGTATTTT.